This T cell receptor (beta chain) was observed in a study of blood T cell repertoires in COVID-19. Study-wide context: PBMCs, B-cell-depleted T cells, or T cells provided the cDNA or gDNA that made up the material.

V was trimmed by 0 bases and J by 6 bases, leaving 19 bases between them. The CDR3 length is 17 residues. Germline V gene sequence: CDR1 LGHDT, CDR2 YNNKEL (reference sequence). The authors' processing: The assay estimated nucleated cells by amplifying reference gene primers. Some clones are missing from TCRdb's copy, which holds only in-frame ones; the method was immunoSEQ multiplex PCR. The V and J calls and clone size come from that table; D and trimming were worked out from the DNA. The sample includes 200,000 to 250,000 clones, 85% to 90% seen only once; the top ten take about 4.8%. Material: peripheral blood. The clonotype comes from a man aged 50-60 years with acute or convalescent COVID-19. The V gene is TRBV3-1 (or the pseudogene TRBV3-2), the J gene TRBJ2-3; TRBD1 might be the D (5 bases). Written as DNA, the CDR3 is TGTGCCAGCAGCCAAGATCGAAGGGGATTAGCAAAGGATACGCAGTATTTT. It is translated as CASSQDRRGLAKDTQYF.